The sequence of this T cell receptor (beta chain) was determined in a study of control samples from healthy donors and cancer patients (TCRdb year 2020). Library method: the immunoSEQ multiplex PCR assay. This immuneACCESS table, as held by TCRdb, lists in-frame sequences with V and J called but not all clones. Of the missing ones, under half trace to an unresolved V gene in checked studies; the others have no known cause. In this sample the table shows around 41,000 clones, approximately 94% of which occur a single time. More than 20% of the sample is held by the ten biggest clonotypes. The germline V gene yields MDHEN for CDR1 and SYDVKM for CDR2. V loses 5 bases of germline sequence and J loses 2 bases, and the interval between the two ends is 22 bases. The CDR3 runs 18 amino acids, cysteine and phenylalanine included. The read is trimmed to its CDR3 DNA, 54 bases read in frame from base 1. Details on this clone: Its antigen is currently not known. Base qualities are missing; no much larger clone stands one base away.

Recombination joined TRBV28 with TRBJ1-3, with TRBD1 perhaps the D gene, on 6 matching bases. This TCR derives from a man between 60 and 75 years old in good health. Sample: blood. In nucleotide form, the sequence is TGTGCCAGCAGTGCAACCTGGGGGGGAGGGGGAGCTGGAAACACCATATATTTT. This sequence encodes CASSATWGGGGAGNTIYF.